What follows are 17 T cell receptor beta chains derived from one specimen sequenced in a study of T cell repertoires and leukemia-associated antigens. No antigen has been identified for these receptors. TCRdb analysed the 5' RACE reads with MiXCR anew, one entry per CDR3 protein. The table has about 15,000 distinct CDR3 sequences, approximately 42% seen once. Sequencing was carried out using CD3+ T cells sorted from blood and cultured. These receptors originate from a female donor in good health.

The chain couples TRBV20-1 to TRBJ1-1; 8 bases map to TRBD1. Germline V lookup: CDR1 DFQATT, CDR2 SNEGSKA (reference sequence). The CDR3 is 13 residues long. V was pared by 6 bases and J by 1 base, with 4 bases of the junction left unmatched. The CDR3 is CSAKDRANTEAFF. The CDR3 DNA reads as TGCAGTGCCAAGGACAGGGCGAACACTGAAGCTTTCTTT.

By share of the sample, this clonotype is medium-sized. The V gene is TRBV5-1, the J gene TRBJ2-2; D remains unclear. Trimming left V 0 bases short and J 6 bases short, with 9 bases between. Germline CDR1 SGHRS, CDR2 YFSETQ. This CDR3 spans 14 amino acids. CDR3 in DNA: TGCGCCAGCAGCTTGGAAGGTGGGGCCGGGGAGCTGTTTTTT. Translating it yields CASSLEGGAGELFF.

Relative to its sample, this clonotype is medium-sized. The chain is built from TRBV5-1 and TRBJ2-1; 7 positions agree with TRBD2. The CDR3 loop spans 17 amino acids. V was pared by 0 bases and J by 2 bases, with 8 bases of the junction left unmatched. CDR1 and CDR2 (germline): SGHRS, YFSETQ. CDR3 protein: CASSLEKGAGPYNEQFF. The CDR3 DNA follows: TGCGCCAGCAGCTTGGAGAAGGGAGCGGGACCCTACAATGAGCAGTTCTTC.

The chain is built from TRBV6-5 and TRBJ1-3; D is possibly TRBD1 (5 bases). Germline loops: CDR1 MNHEY, CDR2 SVGAGI. Trimming cost V 8 bases and J 0 bases, with 8 bases left between them. The CDR3 is 13 residues long. DNA of the CDR3: TGTGCCAGCCAGGGAGGCTCTGGAAACACCATATATTTT. Its translation: CASQGGSGNTIYF.

A word on this clonotype: The CDR3 end shows no conserved phenylalanine or tryptophan, and so a read error is likely. No DNA is shown, since the ends of the CDR3 on it are uncertain; the CDR3 is the one TCRdb lists. V usage is TRBV24-1 and J usage is TRBJ1-5. The CDR3 spans 12 amino acids, including both terminal residues. CDR1 KGHDR and CDR2 SFDVKD come from the germline V gene. The CDR3 reads CATSEILGPRHL.

This clonotype appeared many times. The J gene is TRBJ1-2, the V gene TRBV5-1, with 11 bases identical to TRBD1. Germline V gives CDR1 SGHRS, CDR2 YFSETQ. The length of the CDR3 is 17 residues. J was trimmed by 3 bases and V by 3 bases; bases with no gene match: 10. Here the CDR3 reads CASSSGQGATKDYGYTF. The CDR3 bases are TGCGCCAGCAGCTCCGGACAGGGGGCAACGAAGGACTATGGCTACACCTTC. Using reference TRBV5-1 and TRBJ1-2 for the parts outside the CDR3, the full variable domain is KAGVTQTPRYLIKTRGQQVTLSCSPISGHRSVSWYQQTPGQGLQFLFEYFSETQRNKGNFPGRFSGRQFSNSRSEMNVSTLELGDSALYLCASSSGQGATKDYGYTFGSGTRLTVV.

By proportion, this clonotype is medium-sized (0.01 to 0.1%). The CDR3 sequence is CSARKTGSDVEGQFF. The CDR3 region has the DNA TGCAGTGCTAGAAAGACAGGGAGTGATGTAGAGGGGCAGTTCTTC. This chain joins TRBV20-1 and TRBJ2-1, with 7 bases fitting TRBD1. Germline CDR1 and CDR2: DFQATT and SNEGSKA (reference sequence). This CDR3 spans 15 amino acids. With V trimmed by 2 bases and J by 12 bases, 16 bases remained unmatched.

In its sample, this clonotype ranks as medium-sized (0.01 to 0.1%). The genes are TRBV20-1 and TRBJ1-5; D is perhaps TRBD1 (5 bases). The V gene lost 4 bases and the J gene lost 1 base, with 8 bases spanning the gap. The CDR3 is 13 residues long. The germline V gene encodes CDR1 DFQATT and CDR2 SNEGSKA (reference sequence). The CDR3 DNA is TGCAGTGCTACGGGGGACAGCAATCAGCCCCAGCATTTT. It codes for CSATGDSNQPQHF.

There are many counts of this clonotype. The chain employs TRBV5-1 and TRBJ2-1; D gene ambiguous. V shed 2 bases and J shed 6 bases, with 3 bases lying between them. The CDR3 extends over 11 amino acids. From germline, CDR1 is SGHRS and CDR2 YFSETQ. For the CDR3, the DNA is TGCGCCAGCAGCTTTAGCAATGAGCAGTTCTTC. Protein sequence: CASSFSNEQFF.

Here the CDR3 DNA reads TGCAGTGCTAGAACAGGGGGCCCAGATACGCAGTATTTT. Translation: CSARTGGPDTQYF. The chain couples TRBV20-1 to TRBJ2-3, with 9 bases aligning to TRBD1. Germline trimming cut 2 bases from V and 4 bases from J; bases unmatched to any gene: 1. This CDR3 is 13 amino acids long. Looked up from germline, CDR1 is DFQATT and CDR2 is SNEGSKA (reference sequence).

V gene TRBV7-8 combines with J gene TRBJ2-7, with TRBD1 matching over 8 bases. The CDR3 totals 15 residues. Germline values: CDR1 SGHVS, CDR2 FQNEAQ. V shed 5 bases and J 3 bases; nucleotides not matched to a gene: 9. CDR3 residues: CASSAFRGRGYEQYF. CDR3 sequence (DNA): TGTGCCAGCAGCGCCTTCAGGGGGCGCGGCTACGAGCAGTACTTC.

This clonotype is termed medium-sized (0.01 to 0.1%). V gene TRBV12-5 combines with J gene TRBJ2-6; 7 bases map to TRBD1. The CDR3 sequence is 16 residues long. Germline V gene data show CDR1 as LGHNT and CDR2 as FRNRAP. The V segment lost 5 bases and the J segment 0 bases; nucleotides outside the gene matches: 4. For the CDR3, the DNA is TGTGCTAGTGGTCCGGGACAGTTCTCTGGGGCCAACGTCCTGACTTTC. Amino acids: CASGPGQFSGANVLTF.

The V call is TRBV5-1, the J call TRBJ2-7, with a possible D match to TRBD1 (6 bases). Trimming pared 6 bases from V and 1 base from J, leaving 11 bases between. Germline V lookup: CDR1 SGHRS, CDR2 YFSETQ. The CDR3 contains 13 residues. CDR3 in DNA: TGCGCCAGCACCATAGGGGGTTCCTACGAGCAGTACTTC. Translation gives CASTIGGSYEQYF.

This clonotype was observed many times. The V call is TRBV7-9, the J call TRBJ1-1; maybe TRBD1 (6 bases). Germline V CDR1 and CDR2: SEHNR, FQNEAQ (reference sequence). The V and J ends lost 10 bases and 5 bases respectively, with 17 bases between them. The CDR3 is 13 amino acids. As DNA, the CDR3 is TGTGCCATCCGGAGGGGGGAAGGTACTGAAGCTTTCTTT. It yields the protein CAIRRGEGTEAFF. The full variable domain, with the rest looked up from reference TRBV7-9 and TRBJ1-1, is DTGVSQNPRHKITKRGQNVTFRCDPISEHNRLYWYRQTLGQGPEFLTYFQNEAQLEKSRLLSDRFSAERPKGSFSTLEIQRTEQGDSAMYLCAIRRGEGTEAFFGQGTRLTVV.

V is TRBV20-1 and J is TRBJ2-2, with D maybe TRBD2 (5 bases). Germline CDR1 is DFQATT and CDR2 is SNEGSKA (reference sequence). CDR3 size: 14 residues. V was clipped by 6 bases and J by 7 bases, with 18 bases between them. The CDR3 loop reads CSAVESGLIGELFF. CDR3 nucleotides: TGCAGTGCCGTCGAATCTGGACTTATCGGGGAGCTGTTTTTT.

The V call is TRBV7-8, the J call TRBJ2-3; D might be TRBD2 (5 bases). Germline CDR1 and CDR2: SGHVS and FQNEAQ. The ends were cut back, 0 bases at V and 4 bases at J, with 20 bases in the middle. This CDR3 has 18 amino acids. The CDR3 DNA sequence: TGTGCCAGCAGCTTAGCTCCTCCCGGGCGGAGGCGACCAGATACGCAGTATTTT. Translated, it gives CASSLAPPGRRRPDTQYF.

This clonotype counts as medium-sized. The chain uses TRBV5-1 and TRBJ2-7, with 7 positions matching TRBD1. V was pared by 0 bases and J by 4 bases, with 7 bases of the junction left unmatched. The CDR3 spans 15 residues. The germline V gene has CDR1 SGHRS and CDR2 YFSETQ. The DNA of the CDR3 is TGCGCCAGCAGCTTGGAGACAGGGATTGGGTACGAGCAGTACTTC. Protein sequence: CASSLETGIGYEQYF.